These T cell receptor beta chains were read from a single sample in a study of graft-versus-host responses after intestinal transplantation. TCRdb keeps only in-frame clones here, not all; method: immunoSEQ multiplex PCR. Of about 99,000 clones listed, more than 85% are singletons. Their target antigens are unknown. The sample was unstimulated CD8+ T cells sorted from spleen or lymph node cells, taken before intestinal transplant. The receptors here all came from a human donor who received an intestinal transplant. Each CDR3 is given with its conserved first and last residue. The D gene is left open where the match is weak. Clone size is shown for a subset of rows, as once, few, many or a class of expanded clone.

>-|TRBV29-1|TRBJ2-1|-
CSVGAADPNEQFF
TGCAGCGTTGGAGCGGCAGACCCTAATGAGCAGTTCTTC
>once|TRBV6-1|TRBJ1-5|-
CASVAMVTNQPQHF
TGTGCCAGTGTCGCCATGGTTACCAATCAGCCCCAGCATTTT
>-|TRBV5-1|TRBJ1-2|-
CASSLGPVYGYTF
TGCGCCAGCAGCTTGGGGCCGGTCTATGGCTACACCTTC
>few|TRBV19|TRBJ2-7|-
CASRASGDHEQYF
TGTGCCAGTAGGGCATCGGGGGACCACGAGCAGTACTTC
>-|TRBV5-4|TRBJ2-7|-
CASSEGTDEQYF
TGTGCCAGCAGCGAGGGGACCGATGAGCAGTACTTC
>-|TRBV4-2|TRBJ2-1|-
CASSQIVLQGGTYNEQFF
TGTGCCAGCAGCCAAATCGTCCTCCAGGGGGGAACCTACAATGAGCAGTTCTTC
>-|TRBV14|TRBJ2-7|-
CASSQDMDGNHYEQYF
TGTGCCAGCAGCCAAGATATGGACGGGAACCACTACGAGCAGTACTTC
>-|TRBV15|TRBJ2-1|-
CATSSRGNEQFF
TGTGCCACCAGCAGTCGGGGTAATGAGCAGTTCTTC
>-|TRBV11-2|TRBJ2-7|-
CASSLYSGATDQYF
TGTGCCAGCAGCTTATACAGTGGGGCTACGGATCAGTACTTC
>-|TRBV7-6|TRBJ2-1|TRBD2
CASSITSGLYNEQFF
TGTGCCAGCAGCATTACTAGCGGGCTTTACAATGAGCAGTTCTTC
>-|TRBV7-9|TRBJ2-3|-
CASSSGQSDTDTQYF
TGTGCCAGCAGCTCTGGACAGAGTGACACAGATACGCAGTATTTT
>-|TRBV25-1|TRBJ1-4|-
CASSESGWNEKLFF
TGTGCCAGCAGTGAATCCGGGTGGAATGAAAAACTGTTTTTT
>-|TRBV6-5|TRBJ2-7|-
CASSEWRNSYEQYF
TGTGCCAGCAGTGAATGGAGGAACTCCTACGAGCAGTACTTC
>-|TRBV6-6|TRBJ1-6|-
CASTKVAGAYNSPLHF
TGTGCCAGCACCAAAGTAGCAGGGGCTTATAATTCACCCCTCCACTTT
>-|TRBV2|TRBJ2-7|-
CASSAAGHEQYF
TGTGCCAGCAGTGCTGCTGGCCACGAGCAGTACTTC
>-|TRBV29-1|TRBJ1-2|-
CSVEETGRDYGYTF
TGCAGCGTTGAAGAGACGGGGCGGGACTATGGCTACACCTTC
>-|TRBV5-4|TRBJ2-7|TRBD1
CASSSDRGVYEQYF
TGTGCCAGCAGCTCCGACAGGGGTGTTTACGAGCAGTACTTC